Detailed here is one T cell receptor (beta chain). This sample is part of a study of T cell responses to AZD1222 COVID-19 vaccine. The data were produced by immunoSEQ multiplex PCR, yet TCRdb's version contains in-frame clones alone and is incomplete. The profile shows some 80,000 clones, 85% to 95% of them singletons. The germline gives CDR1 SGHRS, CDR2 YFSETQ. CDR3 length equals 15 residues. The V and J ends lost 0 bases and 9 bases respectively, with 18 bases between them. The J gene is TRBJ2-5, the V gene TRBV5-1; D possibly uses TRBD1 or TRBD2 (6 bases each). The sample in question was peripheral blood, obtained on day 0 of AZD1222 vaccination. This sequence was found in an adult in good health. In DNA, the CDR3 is TGCGCCAGCAGCTTGGACATCGGGGGCAGAAGCGCCCAGTACTTC. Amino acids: CASSLDIGGRSAQYF.